The following is a T cell receptor beta chain sequence with its context. The use of a sample-barcoded 5' primer and a J-beta primer mix characterized a second PCR of about 7 to 12 cycles. Each CDR3 protein gets one entry after TCRdb re-called the 5' RACE reads with MiXCR. Of about 580,000 distinct CDR3 sequences in the sample, around 50% were seen once. Germline CDR1 and CDR2: ENHRY and SYGVKD. The germline V and J ends were trimmed by 0 bases and 0 bases, with 9 bases remaining between them. This CDR3 is built from 15 residues. This entry belongs to a study of blood T cells in healthy people across ages.

J is TRBJ2-7 and V is TRBV10-3; D gene unclear. Sample: blood. The source is a man older than 75 in good health. The CDR3, as DNA: TGTGCCATCAGTGAGTCCCTGTCCCACTCCTACGAGCAGTACTTC. This translates into CAISESLSHSYEQYF.